One and the same sample provided the 29 T cell receptor beta chains below, sequenced in a study of cytomegalovirus exposure and HLA in healthy donors. A multiplex PCR was run with 60 Vbeta primers and 13 Jbeta primers. The data were produced by immunoSEQ multiplex PCR, yet TCRdb's version contains in-frame clones alone and is incomplete. The sample includes some 150,000 clones, roughly four fifths of them seen just once. Sequenced sample: PBMCs. These receptor sequences come from a woman between 50 and 59 years old in good health and CMV-seronegative.

The chain joins TRBV30 to TRBJ1-5, with 9 bases identical to TRBD1. Per germline, CDR1 GTSNPN and CDR2 SVGIG (reference sequence). The V segment lost 1 base and the J segment 0 bases; nucleotides outside the gene matches: 7. The CDR3 contains 17 residues. This CDR3 is CAWSDGTGTGSNQPQHF. The CDR3 bases are TGTGCCTGGAGTGATGGGACAGGGACGGGTAGCAATCAGCCCCAGCATTTT.

The chain links TRBV28 to TRBJ2-5; perhaps TRBD1 as D (7 bases). Germline V gives CDR1 MDHEN, CDR2 SYDVKM. The CDR3 is 14 residues long. Trimming left V 1 base short and J 4 bases short, with 10 bases between. The CDR3 DNA is TGTGCCAGCAGTTTATCAGGGGGGTCAGAGACCCAGTACTTC. Translated, it gives CASSLSGGSETQYF. Using reference TRBV28 and TRBJ2-5 for the parts outside the CDR3, the full variable domain is DVKVTQSSRYLVKRTGEKVFLECVQDMDHENMFWYRQDPGLGLRLIYFSYDVKMKEKGDIPEGYSVSREKKERFSLILESASTNQTSMYLCASSLSGGSETQYFGPGTRLLVL.

V and J are TRBV28 and TRBJ1-5, with D maybe TRBD1 (5 bases). The CDR3 length is 15 residues. V gave up 3 bases and J gave up 0 bases, with 9 bases separating them. Germline CDR1 and CDR2: MDHEN and SYDVKM. CDR3 bases: TGTGCCAGCAGTTTTCCGGGGGGTAGCAATCAGCCCCAGCATTTT. Translation gives CASSFPGGSNQPQHF.

V and J are TRBV9 and TRBJ2-1, with a possible D match to TRBD1 (6 bases). V was shortened by 4 bases and J by 4 bases, with 21 bases between the two germline ends. The CDR3 totals 17 residues. CDR1 is SGDLS, CDR2 YYNGEE, per germline. In DNA form, the CDR3 reads TGTGCCAGCAGCAGTGGACAGACATCCAGTCTTTACAATGAGCAGTTCTTC. It is translated as CASSSGQTSSLYNEQFF.

The gene calls are TRBV25-1 and TRBJ2-5; 8 nucleotides agree with TRBD1. V trimming: 9 bases; J trimming: 3 bases; junction bases outside the gene matches: 9. This CDR3 has 14 amino acids. Germline V CDR1 and CDR2: MGHDK, SYGVNS. The CDR3 sequence: CASKGTGLKETQYF. In nucleotides, the CDR3 is TGTGCCAGTAAAGGGACAGGACTAAAAGAGACCCAGTACTTC.

The gene calls are TRBV4-2 and TRBJ2-7, with 8 nucleotides matching TRBD2. The CDR3 totals 15 residues. Germline V lookup: CDR1 LGHNA, CDR2 YNFKEQ. V lost 1 base to trimming and J lost 3 bases; unmatched junction nucleotides: 5. CDR3 residues: CASSQATSGNYEQYF. In nucleotides, the CDR3 is TGTGCCAGCAGCCAAGCTACTAGCGGAAACTACGAGCAGTACTTC.

The sample holds one count of this clone. The chain recombines TRBV18 with TRBJ2-3; TRBD2 agrees at 12 bases. This CDR3 spans 20 amino acids. The ends lost 1 base at V and 0 bases at J; junction bases unmatched: 11. Per the germline V gene, CDR1 is KGHSH and CDR2 is LQKENI. This chain's CDR3 is CASSPLPTSGSPFSTDTQYF. DNA of the CDR3: TGTGCCAGCTCACCACTTCCGACTAGCGGGAGCCCCTTTAGCACAGATACGCAGTATTTT.

The CDR3 DNA is TGTGCCAGCAGTGTTGGGGGGTCGAACACTGAAGCTTTCTTT. Residues: CASSVGGSNTEAFF. This chain links TRBV6-1 with TRBJ1-1, with D tentatively TRBD1 (5 bases). V shed 4 bases and J shed 1 base, with 10 bases lying between them. The CDR3 contains 14 residues. Per germline, CDR1 MNHNS and CDR2 SASEGT.

V and J are TRBV9 and TRBJ1-3, with 7 bases aligning to TRBD1. Germline assignment: CDR1 SGDLS and CDR2 YYNGEE. The CDR3 is made up of 16 amino acids. Unmatched junction bases numbered 7, after V lost 3 bases and J lost 1 base. CDR3 region: CASSAMTTGSGNTIYF. CDR3 bases: TGTGCCAGCAGCGCCATGACGACAGGGTCTGGAAACACCATATATTTT.

This chain connects TRBV7-2 to TRBJ2-3; no firm D call. The CDR3 has 15 residues. With 1 base removed from V and 0 bases from J, the gap between germline ends came to 8 bases. The germline gives CDR1 SGHTA, CDR2 FQGNSA. The chain's CDR3 is CASSLVQVSTDTQYF. For the CDR3, the DNA is TGTGCCAGCAGCTTAGTCCAGGTTAGCACAGATACGCAGTATTTT.

CDR3 DNA: TGTGCCAGCTCACCCCGGGACAGGTCCTACGAGCAGTACTTC. It specifies CASSPRDRSYEQYF. The chain couples TRBV18 to TRBJ2-7; 8 bases match TRBD1. The CDR3 covers 14 residues. V gave up 3 bases and J gave up 1 base; unmatched junction bases: 2. Germline V gene sequence: CDR1 KGHSH, CDR2 LQKENI.

This clone is a singleton in its sample. The junction shows a germline mismatch at one end, possibly a read error. V is TRBV7-2 and J is TRBJ2-5, with 7 nucleotides matching TRBD2. This CDR3 comprises 15 residues. Germline loops: CDR1 SGHTA, CDR2 FQGNSA. CDR3 sequence: CASSLWSSGKEAQYF. In DNA form, the CDR3 reads TGTGCCAGCAGCTTATGGTCTAGCGGTAAAGAGGCCCAGTACTTC.

The rearrangement uses TRBV5-1 and TRBJ2-1, with TRBD2 matching 13 bases. Germline CDR1 and CDR2: SGHRS and YFSETQ. CDR3 length: 16 residues. V gave up 3 bases and J gave up 7 bases; unmatched junction bases: 7. The CDR3 sequence: CASSSFTSGGANEQFF. In nucleotides, the CDR3 is TGCGCCAGCAGCTCCTTCACTAGCGGGGGGGCGAATGAGCAGTTCTTC.

This chain uses TRBV28 with TRBJ1-1, with TRBD1 matching 8 bases. V lost 5 bases and J lost 3; bases outside the gene matches: 11. Germline V gives CDR1 MDHEN, CDR2 SYDVKM. The length of the CDR3 is 16 residues. CDR3 sequence: CASSLAGGAVDTEAFF. The DNA for the CDR3 is TGTGCCAGCAGTCTGGCAGGGGGCGCTGTAGACACTGAAGCTTTCTTT.

This clone was detected only once. The chain is built from TRBV9 and TRBJ2-5; perhaps TRBD2 as D (7 bases). CDR1 and CDR2 from the germline V gene are SGDLS and YYNGEE. The length of the CDR3 is 18 residues. Between the trimmed V and J ends, which lost 0 bases and 4 bases, there was a span of 22 bases. The CDR3 nucleotides are TGTGCCAGCAGCGTAGAGGGGGGTGGGGGGGGCTTCGTAGAGACCCAGTACTTC. This codes for CASSVEGGGGGFVETQYF.

This clone was seen only once. This chain connects TRBV4-3 to TRBJ2-3, with D perhaps matching TRBD1 (5 bases). With 4 bases removed from V and 6 bases from J, the gap between germline ends came to 11 bases. This CDR3 is 13 amino acids long. In germline, CDR1 is LGHNA, CDR2 YSLEER. CDR3 protein: CASSLYTGDTQYF. The CDR3 DNA sequence: TGCGCCAGCAGCCTCTATACAGGTGATACGCAGTATTTT.

This clone was detected once. This sequence joins TRBV7-2 and TRBJ1-5; D remains ambiguous. This CDR3 region has 14 residues. CDR1 and CDR2 from the germline V gene are SGHTA and FQGNSA. Deletions cut 5 bases from V and 2 bases from J, with 10 bases between. Written as DNA, the CDR3 is TGTGCCAGCAGCCTCAGGTCGGGCAATCAGCCCCAGCATTTT. This encodes CASSLRSGNQPQHF.

The CDR3 loop reads CSAIQGSEQYF. For the CDR3, the DNA is TGCAGTGCTATACAGGGGAGCGAGCAGTACTTC. V gene TRBV20-1 combines with J gene TRBJ2-7; 7 positions agree with TRBD1. Germline CDR1 DFQATT, CDR2 SNEGSKA (reference sequence). The CDR3 spans 11 residues. Trimming took 4 bases from V and 6 from J; bases not matched to a gene: 3.

The chain links TRBV10-3 to TRBJ2-2; TRBD1 aligns across 7 bases. The CDR3 has 18 amino acids. Germline V gene lookup returns CDR1 ENHRY and CDR2 SYGVKD. The V and J ends lost 0 bases and 0 bases, in that order; junction bases with no gene match: 7. The CDR3 sequence is CAISESSGGPANTGELFF. For the CDR3, the DNA is TGTGCCATCAGTGAGTCGTCAGGGGGACCCGCGAACACCGGGGAGCTGTTTTTT.

The chain's CDR3 is CASSLMASGIREQFF. CDR3 coding DNA: TGTGCCAGCAGCTTGATGGCTAGCGGGATACGGGAGCAGTTCTTC. The rearrangement joins TRBV5-5 to TRBJ2-1; 9 bases line up with TRBD2. V gave up 1 base and J gave up 10 bases; unmatched junction bases: 9. Germline-derived CDR1 and CDR2 are SGHKS and YYEKEE (reference sequence). CDR3 size: 15 residues.

This chain joins TRBV28 and TRBJ2-1; 10 bases align to TRBD2. The germline V gene has CDR1 MDHEN and CDR2 SYDVKM. After removal of 4 bases from V and 10 bases from J, the junction contained 7 bases not matched to a gene. The CDR3 totals 14 residues. CDR3 DNA sequence: TGTGCCAGCAGTTCCCCTTTACTAGCGGGAGAGCAGTTCTTC. It yields the protein CASSSPLLAGEQFF. The whole variable domain, filled in from reference TRBV28 and TRBJ2-1, reads DVKVTQSSRYLVKRTGEKVFLECVQDMDHENMFWYRQDPGLGLRLIYFSYDVKMKEKGDIPEGYSVSREKKERFSLILESASTNQTSMYLCASSSPLLAGEQFFGPGTRLTVL.

This chain joins TRBV7-2 and TRBJ1-5; 7 positions agree with TRBD1. V gave up 8 bases and J gave up 4 bases; unmatched junction bases: 8. Per germline, CDR1 SGHTA and CDR2 FQGNSA. The CDR3 is 14 amino acids. The CDR3 is CASQDRTRNQPQHF. The CDR3 DNA is TGTGCCAGCCAGGACAGGACGAGGAATCAGCCCCAGCATTTT.

The chain employs TRBV7-9 and TRBJ1-1, with TRBD1 matching 9 bases. V lost 3 bases to trimming and J lost 2 bases; unmatched junction nucleotides: 10. This CDR3 has 17 residues. Germline V lookup: CDR1 SEHNR, CDR2 FQNEAQ (reference sequence). In DNA form, the CDR3 reads TGTGCCAGCAGCTTTTTGACAGGGGGAGTTGGTAACACTGAAGCTTTCTTT. This sequence encodes CASSFLTGGVGNTEAFF. The complete variable domain, with remaining parts taken from reference TRBV7-9 and TRBJ1-1, reads DTGVSQNPRHKITKRGQNVTFRCDPISEHNRLYWYRQTLGQGPEFLTYFQNEAQLEKSRLLSDRFSAERPKGSFSTLEIQRTEQGDSAMYLCASSFLTGGVGNTEAFFGQGTRLTVV.

The genes are TRBV7-2 and TRBJ2-3; 8 bases are shared with TRBD2. Germline CDR1 is SGHTA and CDR2 is FQGNSA. Trimming at V came to 4 bases and at J to 6 bases, leaving 12 bases not matched to a gene. This CDR3 has 16 amino acids. CDR3 nucleotide sequence: TGTGCCAGCAGCTCGTCGGGGGGGCCCGGGGAGGATACGCAGTATTTT. It yields the protein CASSSSGGPGEDTQYF.

This chain connects TRBV11-3 to TRBJ2-7, with D perhaps matching TRBD1 (7 bases). Germline lookup yields CDR1 SGHNT and CDR2 YENEEA. V lost 3 bases, J lost 5 bases, and 17 bases lay in between. This CDR3 comprises 15 residues. CDR3 in amino acids: CASSFQGGARDEQYF. CDR3 sequence (DNA): TGTGCCAGCAGCTTTCAGGGGGGCGCGAGAGACGAGCAGTACTTC. The full variable domain, completed using reference TRBV11-3 and TRBJ2-7, is EAGVVQSPRYKIIEKKQPVAFWCNPISGHNTLYWYLQNLGQGPELLIRYENEEAVDDSQLPKDRFSAERLKGVDSTLKIQPAELGDSAVYLCASSFQGGARDEQYFGPGTRLTVT.

This chain uses TRBV7-2 with TRBJ2-5; TRBD1 matches 8 bases. The J call may be mistaken, given a closer DNA end match to TRBJ2-7. Germline V gene sequence: CDR1 SGHTA, CDR2 FQGNSA. The CDR3 covers 14 residues. The CDR3 DNA is TGTGCCAGCAGCCCAGGGGGCGCAATGAACGAGCAGTACTTC. Protein sequence: CASSPGGAMNEQYF.

This clone came up once. The chain combines TRBV5-1 with TRBJ2-5, with 12 bases identical to TRBD2. This CDR3 has 16 amino acids. V trimming: 3 bases; J trimming: 5 bases; junction bases outside the gene matches: 8. The germline gives CDR1 SGHRS, CDR2 YFSETQ. Here the CDR3 reads CASSSATSGGTETQYF. CDR3 DNA sequence: TGCGCCAGCAGCTCAGCTACTAGCGGGGGGACGGAGACCCAGTACTTC.

The chain is built from TRBV29-1 and TRBJ2-5; weak D call: TRBD1 (6 bases). Germline loops: CDR1 SQVTM, CDR2 ANQGSEA. The CDR3 runs 13 residues. Deletions cut 6 bases from V and 4 bases from J, with 15 bases between. The CDR3 coding sequence is TGCAGCGTCCAGGGGTCCAGAGGAGAGACCCAGTACTTC. This codes for CSVQGSRGETQYF.

This sequence joins TRBV5-1 and TRBJ2-7; D remains unclear. V was shortened by 0 bases and J by 3 bases, with 7 bases between the two germline ends. The CDR3 runs 13 residues. The germline gives CDR1 SGHRS, CDR2 YFSETQ. Here the CDR3 DNA reads TGCGCCAGCAGCTTGGATTACTACTACGAGCAGTACTTC. It yields the protein CASSLDYYYEQYF.